This entry features one T cell receptor beta chain sequence. Its antigen remains undetermined. No clone much larger than this one lies a single base away; base qualities are absent. Healthy HIV-negative adults with no recently reported acute infections or vaccinations were included as donors. Only Caucasian adults living in Nashville, Tennessee, USA were represented among the donors. CD4+ T cells were enriched by magnetic negative selection; naive cells were then positively selected on CD45RA, and the negative fraction formed the memory subset. Blood was collected by leukapheresis, and PBMCs were isolated by Ficoll-Histopaque density gradient centrifugation and then cryopreserved in liquid nitrogen vapor phase. Analytical flow cytometry was used to check the purity and quantity of each magnetically sorted T cell population. Each sorted fraction had its genomic DNA isolated and then quantified by UV absorbance on a Nanodrop 2000c.

Using the deep immunoSEQ assay, multiplex PCR amplified TCR CDR3 regions from genomic DNA. Genomic DNA extracted from each cell subset was distributed evenly over all wells of several immunoSEQ 96-well plates, and each plate served as one replicate. For sorted subsets, 200 to 250 ng of genomic DNA, equivalent to around 29,000 T cell genomes, went into each replicate PCR. Purified libraries were measured with a Qubit 3.0 fluorometer, size-checked on a Bioanalyzer 2100, and measured again with the KAPA Library Quantification kit. A separate single-read 150-cycle Illumina NextSeq 550 flow cell was used to sequence each immunoSEQ 96-well plate. The study's processing was this. Because only junctional sequences without quality scores were contained in the immunoSEQ output, filtering matching that applied to full-length reads could not be performed. Sequences were annotated with PyIR, a Python wrapper for IgBLAST v1.9, using IMGT germline references to assign V/J genes and CDR3. Reads were filtered out if the reads had weak V/J assignments (E-value above 1e-6), no CDR3, stop codons, out-of-frame junctions, or ambiguous translated residues. V3J clonotypes were defined as sequences sharing an identical inferred V gene, J gene, and CDR3 amino acid sequence. Percentage overlap between repertoires was calculated by dividing the number of shared unique clonotypes by the size of the smaller repertoire. Three approaches were used to assess repertoire richness: RTK rarefaction, the Chao1 estimator, and Recon v2.1 estimates of unobserved clonotypes. Generation probabilities were computed with OLGA for all TCRbeta clonotypes obtained by the gDNA method from four donors. TCRdb obtained this table from immuneACCESS and retained in-frame rearrangements with V and J assigned. These tables miss some clones; where compared with another copy, unresolved V genes account for less than half of the shortfall, and the remainder is unexplained. The DNA gave D and trimming, while V, J and clone size come from that table. The sample table lists fewer than 2.5 million clones, approximately 94% of them with a count of one. Clones ranked in the top ten supply about 0.39% of the sample.

The entry originates in a study of shared clonotypes between healthy human individuals (dated by TCRdb to the early 2020s). Regarding the study in general: The cohort included a few men and a couple of women between 18 and 49 years of age. Between about 0.94 and 10 billion PBMCs per donor were obtained by leukapheresis. To estimate repertoire size and how much clonotypes are shared between individuals, the study performed deep sequencing of blood TCR repertoires from a handful of healthy adults. For each donor, CD4 naive and CD4 memory were each run on three plates, CD8 naive on two plates, and CD8 memory on one plate. To increase sequencing depth and limit assay-specific biases, different laboratories used diverse techniques to prepare libraries and sequence TCR repertoires.

Trimmed from V: 5 bases; trimmed from J: 3 bases; junction bases lacking a gene match: 9. The germline V gene sets CDR1 to MDHEN and CDR2 to SYDVKM. The CDR3 goes from the cysteine to the phenylalanine over 16 residues. Only CDR3 DNA remains: 48 bases, in frame from the first base. Summary of the overall study and its limitations: Based on pairwise subsampling, the degree of clonotype sharing among donors was expected to be affected by sequencing depth. Even with the large sequencing depth, rarefaction of the sorted-subset datasets indicated that sequencing was incomplete. About 4.5% of naive CD4, 3.5% of naive CD8, around 2.3% of memory CD4, and about 0.4% of memory CD8 clonotypes were shared across four donors. Because the study included a small number of donors, the genetic and exposure-history diversity represented was limited. Compared with non-shared clonotypes, the clonotypes found in all four sorted-subset donors had higher generation probabilities. Sampling was restricted to blood, and TCR repertoires in tissues likely differ from the TCR repertoires found in blood. Naive subsets generally had larger estimated clonotype richness than memory subsets.

This sequence originates from a man aged 18 to 30 in good health. Some clones in this sample may be carry-over from other donors' samples. This chain joins TRBV28 to TRBJ2-2, with 7 central nucleotides matching TRBD2. Specimen: naive CD4+ T cells from PBMCs. The sample's cell subset or site label is to be understood as: CD45RA+ positively selected. The CDR3 has the sequence CASSPSGSGYTGELFF. The nucleotide sequence reads TGTGCCAGCAGTCCATCGGGTAGCGGGTACACCGGGGAGCTGTTTTTT.